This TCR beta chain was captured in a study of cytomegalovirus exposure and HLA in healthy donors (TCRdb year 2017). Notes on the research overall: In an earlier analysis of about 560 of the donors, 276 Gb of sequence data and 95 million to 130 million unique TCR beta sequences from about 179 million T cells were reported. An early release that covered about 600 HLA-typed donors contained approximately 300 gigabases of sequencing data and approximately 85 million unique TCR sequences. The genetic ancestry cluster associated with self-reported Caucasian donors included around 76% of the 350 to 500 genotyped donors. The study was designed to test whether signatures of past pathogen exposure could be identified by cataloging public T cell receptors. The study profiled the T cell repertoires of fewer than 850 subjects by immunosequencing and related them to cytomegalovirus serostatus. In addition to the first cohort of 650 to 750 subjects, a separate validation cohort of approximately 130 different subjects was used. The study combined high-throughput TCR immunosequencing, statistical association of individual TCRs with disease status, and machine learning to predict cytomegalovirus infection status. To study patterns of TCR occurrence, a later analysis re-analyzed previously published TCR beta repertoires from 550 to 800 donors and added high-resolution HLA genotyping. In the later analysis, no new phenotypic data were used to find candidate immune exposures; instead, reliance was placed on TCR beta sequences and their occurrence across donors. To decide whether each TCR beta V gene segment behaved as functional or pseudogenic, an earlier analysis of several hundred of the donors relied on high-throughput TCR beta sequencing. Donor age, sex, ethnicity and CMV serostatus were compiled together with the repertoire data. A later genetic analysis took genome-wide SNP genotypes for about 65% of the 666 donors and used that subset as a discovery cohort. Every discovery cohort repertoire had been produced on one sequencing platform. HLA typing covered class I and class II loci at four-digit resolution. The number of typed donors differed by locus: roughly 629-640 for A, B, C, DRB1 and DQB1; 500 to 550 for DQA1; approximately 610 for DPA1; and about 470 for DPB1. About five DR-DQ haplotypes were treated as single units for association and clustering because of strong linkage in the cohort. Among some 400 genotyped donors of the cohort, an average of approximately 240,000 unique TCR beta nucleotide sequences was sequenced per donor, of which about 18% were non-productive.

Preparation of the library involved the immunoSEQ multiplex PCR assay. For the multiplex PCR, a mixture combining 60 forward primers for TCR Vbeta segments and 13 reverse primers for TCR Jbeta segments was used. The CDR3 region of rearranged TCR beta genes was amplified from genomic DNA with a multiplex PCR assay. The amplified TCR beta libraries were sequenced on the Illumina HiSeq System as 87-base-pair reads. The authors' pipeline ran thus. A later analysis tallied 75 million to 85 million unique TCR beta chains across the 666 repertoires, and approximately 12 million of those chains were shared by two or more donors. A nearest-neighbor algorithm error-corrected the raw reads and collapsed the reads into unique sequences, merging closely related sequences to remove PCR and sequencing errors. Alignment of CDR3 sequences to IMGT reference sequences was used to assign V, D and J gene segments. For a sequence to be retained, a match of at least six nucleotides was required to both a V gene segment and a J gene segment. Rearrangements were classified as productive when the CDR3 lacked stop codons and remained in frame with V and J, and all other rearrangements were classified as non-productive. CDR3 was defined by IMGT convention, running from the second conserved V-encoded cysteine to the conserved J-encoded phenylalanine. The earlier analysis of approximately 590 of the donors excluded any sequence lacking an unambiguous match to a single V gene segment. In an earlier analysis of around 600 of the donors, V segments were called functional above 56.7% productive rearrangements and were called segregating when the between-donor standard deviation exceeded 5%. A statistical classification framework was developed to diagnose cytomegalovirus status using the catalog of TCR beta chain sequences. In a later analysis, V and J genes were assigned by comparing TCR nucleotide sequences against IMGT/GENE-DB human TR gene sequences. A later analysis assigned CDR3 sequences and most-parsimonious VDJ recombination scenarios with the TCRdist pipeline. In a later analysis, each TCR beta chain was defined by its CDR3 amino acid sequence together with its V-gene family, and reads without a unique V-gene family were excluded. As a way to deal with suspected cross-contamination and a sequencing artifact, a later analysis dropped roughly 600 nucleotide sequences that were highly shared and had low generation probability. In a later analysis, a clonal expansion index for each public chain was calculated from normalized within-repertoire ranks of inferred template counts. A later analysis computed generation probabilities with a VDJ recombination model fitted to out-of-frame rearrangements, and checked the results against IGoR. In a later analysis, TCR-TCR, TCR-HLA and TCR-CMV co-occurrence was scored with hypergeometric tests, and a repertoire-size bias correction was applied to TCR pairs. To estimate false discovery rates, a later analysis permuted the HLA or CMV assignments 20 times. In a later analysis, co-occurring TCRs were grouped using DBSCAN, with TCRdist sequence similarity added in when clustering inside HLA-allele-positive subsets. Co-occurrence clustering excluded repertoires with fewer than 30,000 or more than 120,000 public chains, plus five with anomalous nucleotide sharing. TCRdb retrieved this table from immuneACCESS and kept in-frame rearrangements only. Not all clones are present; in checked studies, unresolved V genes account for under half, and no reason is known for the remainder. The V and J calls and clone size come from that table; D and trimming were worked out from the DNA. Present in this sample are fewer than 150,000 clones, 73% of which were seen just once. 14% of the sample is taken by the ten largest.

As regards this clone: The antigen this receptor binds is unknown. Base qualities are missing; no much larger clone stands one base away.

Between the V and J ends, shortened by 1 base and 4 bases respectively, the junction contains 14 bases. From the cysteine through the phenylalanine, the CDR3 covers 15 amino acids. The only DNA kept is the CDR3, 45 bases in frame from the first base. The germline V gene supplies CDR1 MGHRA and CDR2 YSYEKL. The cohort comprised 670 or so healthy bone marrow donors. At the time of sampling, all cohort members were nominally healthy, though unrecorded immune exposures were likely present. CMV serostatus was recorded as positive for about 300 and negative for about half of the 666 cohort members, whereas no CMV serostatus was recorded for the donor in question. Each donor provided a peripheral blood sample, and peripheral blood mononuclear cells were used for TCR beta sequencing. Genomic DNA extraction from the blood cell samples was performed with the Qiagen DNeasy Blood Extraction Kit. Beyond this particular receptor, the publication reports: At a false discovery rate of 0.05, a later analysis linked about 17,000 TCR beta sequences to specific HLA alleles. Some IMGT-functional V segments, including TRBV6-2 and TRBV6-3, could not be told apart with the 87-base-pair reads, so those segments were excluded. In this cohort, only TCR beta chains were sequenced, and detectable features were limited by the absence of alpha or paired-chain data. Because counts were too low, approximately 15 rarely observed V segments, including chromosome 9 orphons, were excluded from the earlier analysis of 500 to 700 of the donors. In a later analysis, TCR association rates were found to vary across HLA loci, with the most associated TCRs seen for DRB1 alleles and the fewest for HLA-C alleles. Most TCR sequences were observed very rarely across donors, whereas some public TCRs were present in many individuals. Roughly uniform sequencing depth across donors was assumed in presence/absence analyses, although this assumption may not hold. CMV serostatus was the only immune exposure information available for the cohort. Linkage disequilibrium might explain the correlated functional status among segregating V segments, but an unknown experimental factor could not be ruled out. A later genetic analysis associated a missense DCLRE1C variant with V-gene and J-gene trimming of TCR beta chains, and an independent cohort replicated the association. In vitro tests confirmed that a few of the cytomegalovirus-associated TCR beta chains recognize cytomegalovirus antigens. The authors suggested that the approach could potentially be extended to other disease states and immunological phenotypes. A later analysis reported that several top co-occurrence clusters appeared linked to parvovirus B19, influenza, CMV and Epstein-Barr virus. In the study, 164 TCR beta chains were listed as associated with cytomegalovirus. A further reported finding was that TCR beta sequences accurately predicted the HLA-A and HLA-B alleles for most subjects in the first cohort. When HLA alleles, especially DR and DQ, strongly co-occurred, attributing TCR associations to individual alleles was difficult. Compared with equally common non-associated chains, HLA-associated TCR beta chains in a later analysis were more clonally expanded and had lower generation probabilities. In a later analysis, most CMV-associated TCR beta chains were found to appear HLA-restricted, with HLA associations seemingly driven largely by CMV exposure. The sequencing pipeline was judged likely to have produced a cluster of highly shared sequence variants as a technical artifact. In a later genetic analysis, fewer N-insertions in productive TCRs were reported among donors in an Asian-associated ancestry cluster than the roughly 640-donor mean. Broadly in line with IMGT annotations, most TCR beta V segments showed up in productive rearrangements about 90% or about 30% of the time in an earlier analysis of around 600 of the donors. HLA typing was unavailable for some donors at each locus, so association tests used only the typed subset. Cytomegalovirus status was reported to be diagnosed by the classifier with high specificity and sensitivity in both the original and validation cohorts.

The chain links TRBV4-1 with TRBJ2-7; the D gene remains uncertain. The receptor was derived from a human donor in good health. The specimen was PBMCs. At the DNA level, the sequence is TGCGCCAGCAGCCAAGCACACCTTTTGACTTACGAGCAGTACTTC. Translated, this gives CASSQAHLLTYEQYF.